This passage covers 26 T cell receptor beta chains from one sample sequenced in a study of T cells in Graves' hyperthyroidism and ophthalmopathy. There were TCR beta CDR3 regions amplified from RNA transcripts. Primed by the HTBI set, a first-round RT-PCR was run on the TCR CDR3. TCRdb passed the multiplex PCR reads through MiXCR, listing each CDR3 protein once. Of under 300,000 distinct CDR3 sequences listed, about 14% are singletons. What was sequenced was blood. Receptors were obtained from a woman in her 30s with Graves' hyperthyroidism that later progressed to Graves' ophthalmopathy.

This clonotype has a count of ten or more. This chain uses TRBV27 with TRBJ2-7; 11 bases fit TRBD2. Unmatched junction bases numbered 4, after V lost 6 bases and J lost 3 bases. Germline V gene data show CDR1 as MNHEY and CDR2 as SMNVEV (reference sequence). The CDR3 sequence is 14 residues long. CDR3 amino acids: CASSPGTSGYEQYF. The CDR3 nucleotides read TGTGCCAGCAGCCCCGGGACTAGCGGCTACGAGCAGTACTTC.

This clonotype showed up just a few times. The chain links TRBV28 to TRBJ2-4; 9 bases line up with TRBD1. V trimming: 6 bases; J trimming: 8 bases; junction bases outside the gene matches: 11. CDR3 length: 15 residues. Germline V CDR1 and CDR2: MDHEN, SYDVKM. Here the CDR3 DNA reads TGTGCCAGCAGCCTAGGGACAGGGCCTTGGGACATTCAGTACTTC. Protein sequence: CASSLGTGPWDIQYF.

This clonotype appeared a few times. The rearrangement joins TRBV11-2 to TRBJ2-3; TRBD2 might be the D (6 bases). The CDR3 is made up of 15 amino acids. The V end was cut by 4 bases, the J end by 2 bases, with 13 bases between. Germline values: CDR1 SGHAT, CDR2 FQNNGV. The CDR3 DNA follows: TGTGCCAGCAGCTCCTTAGCGGAATACACAGATACGCAGTATTTT. Translation: CASSSLAEYTDTQYF.

This clonotype was counted at least ten times. The chain links TRBV30 to TRBJ2-3; D gene uncertain. Germline-derived CDR1 and CDR2 are GTSNPN and SVGIG (reference sequence). The length of the CDR3 is 12 residues. V lost 8 bases, J lost 2 bases, and 11 bases lay in between. In DNA, the CDR3 is TGTGCCGGTGGGGTCATCACAGATACGCAGTATTTT. Amino acid sequence: CAGGVITDTQYF.

The rearrangement uses TRBV20-1 and TRBJ2-5, with D maybe TRBD2 (5 bases). With 6 bases removed from V and 4 bases from J, the gap between germline ends came to 18 bases. CDR1 is DFQATT and CDR2 is SNEGSKA in the germline V gene (reference sequence). The CDR3 has 14 amino acids. CDR3 loop: CSASGNGSGETQYF. The DNA for the CDR3 is TGCAGTGCCAGCGGCAATGGGTCGGGAGAGACCCAGTACTTC.

This clonotype was seen a handful of times. This chain connects TRBV5-1 to TRBJ2-5; no definite D call. Germline V lookup: CDR1 SGHRS, CDR2 YFSETQ. V was cut by 1 base and J by 5 bases, with 9 bases left in between. The CDR3 is 13 residues long. CDR3 region: CASSLPPGETQYF. The DNA of the CDR3 is TGCGCCAGCAGCTTGCCCCCCGGGGAGACCCAGTACTTC.

The table lists this clonotype with a few counts. The gene calls are TRBV4-1 and TRBJ1-6, with D possibly being TRBD1 (6 bases). Per the germline V gene, CDR1 is MGHRA and CDR2 is YSYEKL. V was pared by 0 bases and J by 7 bases, with 10 bases between. CDR3 length: 15 residues. The CDR3: CASSQDGGLNSPLHF. The CDR3 DNA reads as TGCGCCAGCAGCCAAGATGGGGGGCTGAATTCACCCCTCCACTTT.

At least ten counts were recorded for this clonotype. V gene TRBV6-1 combines with J gene TRBJ2-4; 8 nucleotides match TRBD2. The CDR3 contains 16 residues. V lost 2 bases to trimming and J lost 1 base; unmatched junction nucleotides: 4. Germline lookup yields CDR1 MNHNS and CDR2 SASEGT. CDR3 region: CASSELAGMAKNIQYF. The CDR3 DNA reads TGTGCCAGCAGTGAACTAGCGGGTATGGCCAAAAACATTCAGTACTTC.

The rearrangement links TRBV9 to TRBJ2-7, with unresolved D. With 4 bases removed from V and 3 bases from J, the gap between germline ends came to 11 bases. Germline V lookup: CDR1 SGDLS, CDR2 YYNGEE. This CDR3 is built from 13 residues. The chain's CDR3 is CASSHPPGYEQYF. CDR3 DNA: TGTGCCAGCAGCCACCCCCCGGGCTACGAGCAGTACTTC. Drawing the rest from reference TRBV9 and TRBJ2-7, the complete variable domain is DSGVTQTPKHLITATGQRVTLRCSPRSGDLSVYWYQQSLDQGLQFLIQYYNGEERAKGNILERFSAQQFPDLHSELNLSSLELGDSALYFCASSHPPGYEQYFGPGTRLTVT.

This clonotype has at least ten counts. The CDR3 loop reads CAWSAKGPYEQYF. CDR3 bases: TGTGCCTGGAGTGCAAAAGGACCCTACGAGCAGTACTTC. The rearrangement uses TRBV30 and TRBJ2-7; no firm D call. Deletions cut 1 base from V and 2 bases from J, with 9 bases between. The germline CDR1 and CDR2 sequences are GTSNPN and SVGIG (reference sequence). CDR3 length equals 13 residues.

The table lists this clonotype with many counts. CDR3 in DNA: TGCAGCGTTGCCCGGACAGCCACAGATACGCAGTATTTT. It codes for CSVARTATDTQYF. V is TRBV29-1 and J is TRBJ2-3; TRBD1 might be the D (6 bases). This CDR3 is built from 13 residues. V shed 4 bases and J shed 2 bases, with 10 bases lying between them. Germline assignment: CDR1 SQVTM and CDR2 ANQGSEA.

This clonotype was counted only a few times. The chain couples TRBV27 to TRBJ2-1; 8 positions agree with TRBD2. The CDR3 consists of 14 residues. In germline, CDR1 is MNHEY, CDR2 SMNVEV (reference sequence). Germline trimming cut 5 bases from V and 7 bases from J; bases unmatched to any gene: 7. The CDR3: CASSGGGRSNEQFF. Here the CDR3 DNA reads TGTGCCAGCAGTGGAGGCGGGAGGAGTAATGAGCAGTTCTTC.

This clonotype was counted at least ten times. The CDR3 region is CASSWSDGTDTQYF. The CDR3 coding sequence is TGTGCCAGCAGTTGGTCGGACGGGACAGATACGCAGTATTTT. The rearrangement joins TRBV27 to TRBJ2-3; D not certain. Trimming removed 4 bases from V and 3 bases from J, with 11 bases in between. This CDR3 has 14 amino acids. CDR1 is MNHEY, CDR2 SMNVEV, per germline (reference sequence).

This clonotype was recorded many times. The CDR3 region has the DNA TGTGCCAGCAGCCCTGGGGTTTGGCGGGGCAATGGCTACACCTTC. Its translation is CASSPGVWRGNGYTF. The V gene is TRBV11-1, the J gene TRBJ1-2; maybe TRBD1 (5 bases). Germline-derived CDR1 and CDR2 are SGHAT and FQDESV (reference sequence). Trimming stripped 5 bases from V and 6 bases from J, with 19 bases between. The CDR3 is 15 amino acids.

The chain carries TRBV7-9 and TRBJ2-3, with D maybe TRBD2 (7 bases). With 4 bases removed from V and 2 bases from J, the gap between germline ends came to 19 bases. The CDR3 loop spans 17 amino acids. Germline V lookup: CDR1 SEHNR, CDR2 FQNEAQ (reference sequence). The CDR3 DNA sequence: TGTGCCAGCAGCTCCCTCCTCGGGGGGCCTCTCACAGATACGCAGTATTTT. It yields the protein CASSSLLGGPLTDTQYF.

The gene calls are TRBV27 and TRBJ2-4; either TRBD1 or TRBD2 may fit D (6 bases each). Between the trimmed V and J ends, which lost 0 bases and 4 bases, there was a span of 13 bases. CDR3 length: 16 amino acids. CDR1 and CDR2 (germline): MNHEY, SMNVEV (reference sequence). The CDR3 DNA reads TGTGCCAGCAGTTTATCTGGCGGAGGGGGGAAAAACATTCAGTACTTC. This sequence encodes CASSLSGGGGKNIQYF.

The J gene is TRBJ2-1, the V gene TRBV29-1; a possible D gene is TRBD1 (5 bases). Germline V lookup: CDR1 SQVTM, CDR2 ANQGSEA. Trimming shortened V by 7 bases and J by 6 bases, and 13 bases separated the two germline ends. CDR3 length: 12 amino acids. The CDR3 DNA follows: TGCAGCGCACAGGAGAATGGCAATGAGCAGTTCTTC. This translates into CSAQENGNEQFF.

In this sample, this clonotype turned up a few times. The chain joins TRBV9 to TRBJ1-4; the D gene is possibly TRBD1 (6 bases). Per the germline V gene, CDR1 is SGDLS and CDR2 is YYNGEE. V gave up 3 bases and J gave up 3 bases, with 15 bases separating them. CDR3 length: 16 amino acids. CDR3 nucleotides: TGTGCCAGCAGCGGATGGGGCGGGGGCTCTAATGAAAAACTGTTTTTT. Its protein is CASSGWGGGSNEKLFF.

This clonotype showed up just a few times. The chain uses TRBV14 and TRBJ2-7; 9 bases are shared with TRBD1. The CDR3 has 15 residues. V shed 1 base, J shed 8 bases, and the junction held 9 bases outside the gene matches. Germline CDR1 is SGHDN and CDR2 is FVKESK. The CDR3 loop reads CASSQGFGTGNQQYF. Written as DNA, the CDR3 is TGTGCCAGCAGCCAAGGGTTCGGGACAGGGAATCAGCAGTACTTC.

The gene calls are TRBV18 and TRBJ2-5, with 8 bases aligning to TRBD2. CDR1 and CDR2 from the germline V gene are KGHSH and LQKENI. This CDR3 contains 14 residues. The CDR3 bases are TGTATCAGCTCACCAACCAGCGGGGGAGAGACCCAGTACTTC. Its translation: CISSPTSGGETQYF.

This clonotype appeared a few times. The rearrangement joins TRBV7-9 to TRBJ1-4; 7 bases fit TRBD1. J lost 5 bases, V lost 8 bases, and 8 bases had no gene match. The CDR3 covers 14 residues. CDR1 is SEHNR, CDR2 FQNEAQ, per germline (reference sequence). CDR3 residues: CASGKGTDNEKLFF. The CDR3 nucleotides read TGTGCCAGCGGAAAAGGGACAGACAATGAAAAACTGTTTTTT.

In its sample, this clonotype was seen many times. The chain recombines TRBV6-2 or TRBV6-3 with TRBJ2-1; possible D gene TRBD2, 5 bases. V lost 2 bases, J lost 3 bases, and 8 bases lay in between. Germline V gene lookup returns CDR1 MNHEY and CDR2 SVGEGT. The CDR3 extends over 14 amino acids. CDR3 sequence: CASSYAGVYNEQFF. The CDR3 DNA sequence: TGTGCCAGCAGTTACGCGGGCGTCTACAATGAGCAGTTCTTC.

In the case of this clonotype: Being one base from a much bigger clone, this may be a read error. The genes are TRBV18 and TRBJ2-1, with TRBD1 matching over 10 bases. Per the germline V gene, CDR1 is KGHSH and CDR2 is LQKENI. This CDR3 spans 16 amino acids. As DNA, the CDR3 is TGTGCCAGCCCACCGCTGGGACAGGGGACCCGGGATGAGCAGTTCTTC. It yields the protein CASPPLGQGTRDEQFF.

This clonotype was seen many times. The chain carries TRBV28 and TRBJ2-5, with 13 bases fitting TRBD2. Germline V CDR1 and CDR2: MDHEN, SYDVKM. There are 15 residues in the CDR3. V lost 5 bases, J lost 5 bases, and 5 bases stayed unmatched. CDR3 nucleotide sequence: TGTGCCAGCAGTCCCTCGACTAGCGGGAGGGAGACCCAGTACTTC. As protein: CASSPSTSGRETQYF.

This clonotype occurred many times. This chain joins TRBV4-1 and TRBJ2-3, with no clear D. This CDR3 has 12 amino acids. Trimming removed 0 bases at V and 5 bases at J, with 3 bases between. Germline CDR1 is MGHRA and CDR2 is YSYEKL. This CDR3 is CASSQDIDTQYF. The DNA for the CDR3 is TGCGCCAGCAGCCAAGATATAGATACGCAGTATTTT.

This clonotype was seen more than once but under ten times. This chain connects TRBV5-1 to TRBJ2-2; 8 nucleotides agree with TRBD2. This CDR3 spans 15 amino acids. The junction had 7 bases not matched to a gene; V was cut back by 4 bases and J by 5 bases. CDR1 is SGHRS and CDR2 is YFSETQ in the germline V gene. The CDR3 sequence: CASSRQAGVTGELFF. In DNA form, the CDR3 reads TGCGCCAGCAGCCGACAAGCGGGAGTTACCGGGGAGCTGTTTTTT. The entire variable domain, with the rest obtained from reference TRBV5-1 and TRBJ2-2, is as follows: KAGVTQTPRYLIKTRGQQVTLSCSPISGHRSVSWYQQTPGQGLQFLFEYFSETQRNKGNFPGRFSGRQFSNSRSEMNVSTLELGDSALYLCASSRQAGVTGELFFGEGSRLTVL.